The clone carrying this TCR beta chain occurred many times. The antigen is undetermined. Time point denoted: persistent/refractory GD, antithyroid drugs over 5 years with positive TRAb. PBMC RNA served as the TCR library source. American Thyroid Association guidelines were used to diagnose Graves' disease. The TCR beta library used iRepertoire HTBI primers with Arm-PCR amplification of CDR3. Using its own MiXCR run on the multiplex PCR reads, TCRdb lists one record per CDR3 protein. The sample includes 300,000 to 400,000 distinct CDR3 sequences, about 18% of them seen just once. The record originates from a study of regulatory T cells in long-lasting Graves disease. This CDR3 region has 14 residues. The V gene lost 6 bases and the J gene lost 2 bases, with 14 bases spanning the gap. Study-wide results and limits: Patients with persistent disease shared 2,741 public clonotypes, outpacing the approximately 950 shared by new patients. Persistent disease preferred TRBV28, TRBJ1-2 and TRBJ2-5; new disease, TRBV20-1 and TRBJ2-1. Accuracy was perhaps lowered by the small sample size.

The chain is built from TRBV12-3 or TRBV12-4 and TRBJ2-7, with no clear D. The clonotype was recovered from a female donor with Graves disease. The input for sequencing was peripheral blood mononuclear cells (PBMCs), taken when the disease was refractory, from a patient treated with antithyroid drugs. CDR3 sequence: CASSLSGGPYEQYF. Written as DNA, the CDR3 is TGTGCCAGCAGCTTATCCGGCGGCCCCTACGAGCAGTACTTC.